This TCR beta chain was identified during a study of blood T cells in healthy people across ages. This CDR3 spans 13 amino acids. The V and J ends lost 2 bases and 5 bases respectively, with 7 bases between them. CDR1 and CDR2 (germline): ENHRY, SYGVKD. With a J-beta primer mix and a sample-barcoded 5' primer, a second PCR ran roughly 6 to 12 cycles. TCRdb analysed the 5' RACE reads with MiXCR anew, one entry per CDR3 protein. Of approximately 1.5 million distinct CDR3 sequences listed, 40% to 45% are singletons. The source material was blood. The chain couples TRBV10-3 to TRBJ1-5; D remains ambiguous. The origin of this receptor is a woman under 30 in good health. The CDR3 DNA sequence: TGTGCCATCAGTGAGGGTGGGGATCAGCCCCAGCATTTT. Translation gives CAISEGGDQPQHF.